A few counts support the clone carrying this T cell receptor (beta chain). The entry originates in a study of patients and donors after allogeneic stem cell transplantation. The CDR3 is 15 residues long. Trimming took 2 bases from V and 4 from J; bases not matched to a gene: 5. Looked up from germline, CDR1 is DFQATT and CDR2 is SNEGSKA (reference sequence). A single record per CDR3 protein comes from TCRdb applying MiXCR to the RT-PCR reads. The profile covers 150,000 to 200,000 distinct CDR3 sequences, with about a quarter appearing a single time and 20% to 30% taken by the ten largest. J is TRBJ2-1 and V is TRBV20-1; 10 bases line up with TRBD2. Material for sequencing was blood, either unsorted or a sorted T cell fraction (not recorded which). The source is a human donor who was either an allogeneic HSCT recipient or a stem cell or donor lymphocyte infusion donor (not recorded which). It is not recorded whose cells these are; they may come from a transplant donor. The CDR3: CSARRTSGLYNEQFF. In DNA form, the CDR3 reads TGCAGTGCTAGAAGGACTAGCGGCTTATACAATGAGCAGTTCTTC.